This passage covers 24 T cell receptor beta chains from one sample sequenced in a study of cytomegalovirus exposure and HLA in healthy donors. Generated by immunoSEQ multiplex PCR, the TCRdb table keeps only in-frame clones and is missing some. This table has 120,000 to 150,000 clones, 70% to 90% appearing once. The sequencing sample was made of PBMCs. These receptor sequences come from a man aged 18 to 29 in good health and CMV-seropositive.

This chain uses TRBV5-8 with TRBJ2-7, with D tentatively TRBD2 (5 bases). CDR1 and CDR2 (germline): SGHTS, YDEGEE. Trimming took 4 bases from V and 6 from J, leaving 17 bases between them. CDR3 length: 14 residues. The CDR3, as DNA: TGTGCCAGCAGCCCTCCGCTAACTAGTCTCGAGCAGTACTTC. This encodes CASSPPLTSLEQYF. Full variable domain (missing parts from reference TRBV5-8 and TRBJ2-7): EAGVTQSPTHLIKTRGQQATLRCSPISGHTSVYWYQQALGLGLQFLLWYDEGEERNRGNFPPRFSGRQFPNYSSELNVNALELEDSALYLCASSPPLTSLEQYFGPGTRLTVT.

This clone was picked up one time. In nucleotides, the CDR3 is TGTGCCAGCAGCTTGGTATTGGGACAGGCCCGTTGGGAGCAGTACTTC. Encoded protein: CASSLVLGQARWEQYF. The genes are TRBV5-6 and TRBJ2-7, with TRBD1 matching over 8 bases. The CDR3 runs to 16 residues. The ends lost 0 bases at V and 7 bases at J; junction bases unmatched: 12. Looked up from germline, CDR1 is SGHDT and CDR2 is YYEEEE.

This clone showed up just once. The chain uses TRBV5-4 and TRBJ2-3; possible D gene TRBD2, 6 bases. This CDR3 spans 15 amino acids. Germline CDR1 SGHNT, CDR2 YYREEE (reference sequence). Trimming shortened V by 0 bases and J by 4 bases, and 12 bases separated the two germline ends. Here the CDR3 DNA reads TGTGCCAGCAGCTTGGTGGCTAGCGTCGCAGATACGCAGTATTTT. Protein: CASSLVASVADTQYF.

The V and J genes are TRBV4-2 and TRBJ1-1; D gene unclear. Trimming took 0 bases from V and 3 from J, leaving 11 bases between them. The CDR3 has 15 residues. CDR1 and CDR2 from the germline V gene are LGHNA and YNFKEQ. The CDR3 DNA reads TGTGCCAGCAGCCAAGAAGGAGGGCTGGACACTGAAGCTTTCTTT. Protein sequence: CASSQEGGLDTEAFF.

The V and J genes are TRBV7-9 and TRBJ2-7; 10 positions match TRBD1. Germline CDR1 is SEHNR and CDR2 is FQNEAQ (reference sequence). The CDR3 is made up of 15 amino acids. The ends lost 5 bases at V and 4 bases at J; junction bases unmatched: 8. CDR3 residues: CASSQAGTGVYEQYF. The CDR3 DNA follows: TGTGCCAGCAGCCAGGCAGGGACAGGGGTTTACGAGCAGTACTTC.

The chain is built from TRBV19 and TRBJ2-5; D perhaps matches TRBD2 (6 bases). The CDR3 covers 13 residues. CDR1 and CDR2 from the germline V gene are LNHDA and SQIVND (reference sequence). The V and J ends lost 4 bases and 5 bases respectively, with 11 bases between them. CDR3 nucleotides: TGTGCCAGTAGTAGGGCTAGCGTTGAGACCCAGTACTTC. This gives the protein CASSRASVETQYF. Full variable domain (missing parts from reference TRBV19 and TRBJ2-5): DGGITQSPKYLFRKEGQNVTLSCEQNLNHDAMYWYRQDPGQGLRLIYYSQIVNDFQKGDIAEGYSVSREKKESFPLTVTSAQKNPTAFYLCASSRASVETQYFGPGTRLLVL.

The V call is TRBV6-5, the J call TRBJ2-3; 7 bases agree with TRBD1. This CDR3 contains 13 residues. Per germline, CDR1 MNHEY and CDR2 SVGAGI. Germline trimming cut 6 bases from V and 5 bases from J; bases unmatched to any gene: 5. The CDR3 loop reads CASRSTGEDTQYF. CDR3 bases: TGTGCCAGCAGGTCTACAGGGGAAGATACGCAGTATTTT.

The chain couples TRBV6-4 to TRBJ2-1; 8 nucleotides align to TRBD1. V gave up 8 bases and J gave up 9 bases; unmatched junction bases: 12. The CDR3 extends over 14 amino acids. Per the germline V gene, CDR1 is MRHNA and CDR2 is SNTAGT. DNA of the CDR3: TGTGCCAGCCCCACCCCACAGGGGGGCACTGAGCAGTTCTTC. This translates into CASPTPQGGTEQFF.

The genes are TRBV27 and TRBJ2-2, with unresolved D. This CDR3 spans 13 amino acids. Germline CDR1 and CDR2: MNHEY and SMNVEV (reference sequence). V lost 6 bases, J lost 3 bases, and 8 bases lay in between. CDR3 residues: CASRSQDTGELFF. CDR3 nucleotides: TGTGCCAGCAGATCCCAGGACACCGGGGAGCTGTTTTTT.

The chain recombines TRBV30 with TRBJ1-3; 8 nucleotides match TRBD1. The J segment lost 3 bases and the V segment lost 5 bases, leaving 0 bases of the junction unmatched. This CDR3 is 12 amino acids long. The V gene's germline CDR1 is GTSNPN and CDR2 SVGIG (reference sequence). The CDR3 reads CAWGQGGNTIYF. The CDR3 nucleotides read TGTGCCTGGGGACAGGGTGGAAACACCATATATTTT.

The V gene is TRBV9, the J gene TRBJ1-2, with 8 bases aligning to TRBD1. V lost 0 bases, J lost 6 bases, and 7 bases stayed unmatched. The germline V gene has CDR1 SGDLS and CDR2 YYNGEE. The CDR3 is 15 amino acids. The CDR3 spells CASSVVAGGDDGYTF. The CDR3, as DNA: TGTGCCAGCAGCGTAGTGGCAGGGGGCGATGATGGCTACACCTTC.

The chain combines TRBV6-1 with TRBJ2-3, with 14 bases fitting TRBD2. Germline V CDR1 and CDR2: MNHNS, SASEGT. The V segment lost 8 bases and the J segment 3 bases; nucleotides outside the gene matches: 4. The length of the CDR3 is 15 residues. The chain's CDR3 is CASGGLAGGTDTQYF. For the CDR3, the DNA is TGTGCCAGCGGAGGACTAGCGGGAGGTACAGATACGCAGTATTTT.

The rearrangement uses TRBV7-8 and TRBJ2-7; 7 bases are shared with TRBD1. Germline V CDR1 and CDR2: SGHVS, FQNEAQ. This CDR3 contains 14 residues. V was pared by 5 bases and J by 0 bases, with 4 bases of the junction left unmatched. CDR3 amino acids: CASSPGQASYEQYF. CDR3 DNA: TGTGCCAGCAGCCCTGGACAGGCCTCCTACGAGCAGTACTTC. Using reference TRBV7-8 and TRBJ2-7 for the parts outside the CDR3, the full variable domain is GAGVSQSPRYKVAKRGQDVALRCDPISGHVSLFWYQQALGQGPEFLTYFQNEAQLDKSGLPSDRFFAERPEGSVSTLKIQRTQQEDSAVYLCASSPGQASYEQYFGPGTRLTVT.

This chain joins TRBV5-4 and TRBJ2-1; 10 bases are a match to TRBD1. The CDR3 is made up of 15 amino acids. Losses at the gene ends were 3 bases for V and 5 bases for J; bases not matched to a gene: 5. Germline V gene data show CDR1 as SGHNT and CDR2 as YYREEE (reference sequence). The CDR3 coding sequence is TGTGCCAGCAGCTCACCCGGGACAGGGGACAATGAGCAGTTCTTC. Amino acids: CASSSPGTGDNEQFF.

This sequence joins TRBV10-2 and TRBJ1-3; tentatively, D is TRBD1 (6 bases). CDR3 length equals 12 residues. CDR1 WSHSY and CDR2 SAAADI come from the germline V gene. Trimming took off 7 bases at V and 4 bases at J, with 8 bases between the two ends. The CDR3: CASTRGGNTIYF. The CDR3 nucleotides read TGCGCCAGCACCAGGGGAGGAAACACCATATATTTT.

The chain combines TRBV4-2 with TRBJ1-2; TRBD1 matches 9 bases. CDR3 length equals 16 residues. V lost 1 base and J lost 8; bases outside the gene matches: 11. Germline V lookup: CDR1 LGHNA, CDR2 YNFKEQ. The CDR3 sequence is CASSQGTGGAGGGYTF. In nucleotides, the CDR3 is TGTGCCAGCAGCCAAGGTACAGGGGGCGCGGGCGGAGGCTACACCTTC.

A few counts support this clone. This chain connects TRBV5-1 to TRBJ1-5; TRBD1 might be the D (6 bases). Trimming took 0 bases from V and 1 from J, leaving 8 bases between them. The CDR3 length is 15 residues. The germline V gene has CDR1 SGHRS and CDR2 YFSETQ. The CDR3 DNA reads TGCGCCAGCAGCTTGGAGGGGGAGAGCAATCAGCCCCAGCATTTT. It specifies CASSLEGESNQPQHF.

A note on this clone: This sample also contains other DNA sequences that code for the same CDR3. The chain uses TRBV11-2 and TRBJ1-4; 8 positions agree with TRBD1. The V and J ends lost 4 bases and 3 bases, in that order; junction bases with no gene match: 4. The germline V gene has CDR1 SGHAT and CDR2 FQNNGV. The CDR3 is made up of 15 amino acids. This CDR3 is CASSSQGAANEKLFF. CDR3 coding DNA: TGTGCCAGCAGCTCGCAGGGGGCGGCTAATGAAAAACTGTTTTTT.

The chain links TRBV18 to TRBJ1-1, with TRBD1 matching over 7 bases. This CDR3 has 13 amino acids. Germline assignment: CDR1 KGHSH and CDR2 LQKENI. Unmatched junction bases numbered 0, after V lost 1 base and J lost 4 bases. The CDR3 nucleotides read TGTGCCAGCTCACCACAGGGGGCCACTGAAGCTTTCTTT. It encodes CASSPQGATEAFF.

This chain joins TRBV27 and TRBJ1-5; TRBD1 agrees at 8 bases. Germline lookup yields CDR1 MNHEY and CDR2 SMNVEV (reference sequence). This CDR3 is 14 amino acids long. The junction had 8 bases not matched to a gene; V was cut back by 10 bases and J by 3 bases. In nucleotides, the CDR3 is TGTGCCACTCAAAGGACAGGGACCAATCAGCCCCAGCATTTT. Protein sequence: CATQRTGTNQPQHF.

The V gene is TRBV4-2, the J gene TRBJ2-1; 8 bases agree with TRBD1. Germline CDR1 LGHNA, CDR2 YNFKEQ. With V trimmed by 0 bases and J by 9 bases, 13 bases remained unmatched. The CDR3 totals 17 residues. The CDR3 loop reads CASSQDRAGGFFGEQFF. The DNA of the CDR3 is TGTGCCAGCAGCCAAGATCGGGCAGGGGGCTTTTTTGGTGAGCAGTTCTTC.

This clone was picked up a small number of times. The rearrangement joins TRBV19 to TRBJ2-2; D possibly corresponds to TRBD1 (6 bases). V was trimmed by 6 bases and J by 7 bases, leaving 12 bases between them. This CDR3 spans 13 amino acids. The germline V gene encodes CDR1 LNHDA and CDR2 SQIVND (reference sequence). The CDR3 DNA follows: TGTGCCAGTAGACCCGACAGGTACGGGGAGCTGTTTTTT. Residues: CASRPDRYGELFF.

The chain employs TRBV10-1 and TRBJ2-1; 7 nucleotides align to TRBD1. V gave up 0 bases and J gave up 2 bases; unmatched junction bases: 1. Looked up from germline, CDR1 is WNHNN and CDR2 is SYGVQD (reference sequence). There are 15 residues in the CDR3. CDR3 loop: CASSESTGTYNEQFF. The DNA for the CDR3 is TGCGCCAGCAGTGAGTCGACAGGGACCTACAATGAGCAGTTCTTC.

This chain joins TRBV5-5 and TRBJ1-4; D not certain. V lost 5 bases to trimming and J lost 0 bases, with 8 bases between them. The germline CDR1 and CDR2 sequences are SGHKS and YYEKEE (reference sequence). The CDR3 covers 14 residues. CDR3: CASSRQATNEKLFF. DNA of the CDR3: TGTGCCAGCAGTCGGCAGGCAACTAATGAAAAACTGTTTTTT.